These 10 T cell receptor beta chains share one sample of origin, sequenced in a study of cytomegalovirus exposure and HLA in healthy donors. The PCR employed 60 Vbeta primers together with 13 Jbeta primers. Generated by immunoSEQ multiplex PCR, the TCRdb table keeps only in-frame clones and is missing some. The sample has hundreds of thousands of clones, approximately 80% seen once; the top ten hold about 3.8%. Sequencing input: PBMCs. Receptor source: a male donor in good health and CMV-seronegative.

V usage is TRBV29-1 and J usage is TRBJ1-2; 9 bases align to TRBD1. CDR3 length: 12 residues. V dropped 7 bases and J dropped 7; count of bases not matched to a gene: 7. Germline values: CDR1 SQVTM, CDR2 ANQGSEA. CDR3 DNA sequence: TGCAGCGCACCGGACAGGGGCGGTGGCTACACCTTC. As protein: CSAPDRGGGYTF.

The chain has TRBV2 and TRBJ2-7; 8 bases match TRBD1. Germline V gene sequence: CDR1 SNHLY, CDR2 FYNNEI. There are 15 residues in the CDR3. V was pared by 3 bases and J by 2 bases, with 6 bases of the junction left unmatched. DNA for the CDR3: TGTGCCAGCAGTGAGGAGGACAGGGCTACCTACGAGCAGTACTTC. Translation gives CASSEEDRATYEQYF.

This chain links TRBV6-5 with TRBJ2-1, with TRBD1 identical over 7 bases. V lost 2 bases, J lost 7 bases, and 8 bases stayed unmatched. CDR3 length equals 15 residues. CDR1 and CDR2 from the germline V gene are MNHEY and SVGAGI. The CDR3 sequence is CASSYPTGEGNEQFF. The CDR3 coding sequence is TGTGCCAGCAGTTACCCCACAGGGGAAGGTAATGAGCAGTTCTTC.

This clone is a singleton in its sample. V is TRBV19 and J is TRBJ2-7; 9 bases are a match to TRBD2. The junction had 10 bases not matched to a gene; V was cut back by 10 bases and J by 0 bases. Per the germline V gene, CDR1 is LNHDA and CDR2 is SQIVND (reference sequence). There are 15 residues in the CDR3. The CDR3 coding sequence is TGTGCCACCCGAGCGGGGGGCCCTCCCTCCTACGAGCAGTACTTC. Amino acid sequence: CATRAGGPPSYEQYF.

Details on this clone: Other DNA sequences from this sample encode an identical CDR3 as well. The chain recombines TRBV19 with TRBJ2-7; D is undetermined. This CDR3 spans 13 amino acids. CDR1 and CDR2 from the germline V gene are LNHDA and SQIVND (reference sequence). Trimming cost V 6 bases and J 0 bases, with 9 bases left between them. The CDR3 DNA sequence: TGTGCCAGTAGCCCAGGTCCCTCCTACGAGCAGTACTTC. Amino acid sequence: CASSPGPSYEQYF.

V and J are TRBV7-3 and TRBJ1-1; D unresolved. V lost 0 bases, J lost 1 base, and 9 bases lay in between. This CDR3 is built from 15 residues. CDR1 and CDR2 from the germline V gene are SGHTA and FQGTGA. The CDR3 bases are TGTGCCAGCAGCTTAACGGCAGGAGGGAACACTGAAGCTTTCTTT. Protein product: CASSLTAGGNTEAFF.

V is TRBV6-6 and J is TRBJ2-2, with TRBD1 identical over 8 bases. V shed 2 bases and J 8 bases; nucleotides not matched to a gene: 4. The germline V gene has CDR1 MNHNY and CDR2 SVGAGI (reference sequence). The CDR3 totals 14 residues. In DNA form, the CDR3 reads TGTGCCAGCAGTTACGGCCACAGGGGGGGGGAGCTGTTTTTT. Protein product: CASSYGHRGGELFF.

The chain has TRBV19 and TRBJ1-2; D is ambiguous. The CDR3 is 16 amino acids. Germline CDR1 LNHDA, CDR2 SQIVND (reference sequence). V lost 6 bases and J 0 bases, leaving 17 bases between the germline ends. CDR3 nucleotides: TGTGCCAGTAGCGTTACTCGGCTCGGAGCTAACTATGGCTACACCTTC. Amino acids: CASSVTRLGANYGYTF.

This clone showed up just a few times. The rearrangement uses TRBV19 and TRBJ1-5; 8 nucleotides match TRBD1. With V trimmed by 9 bases and J by 3 bases, 7 bases remained unmatched. This CDR3 region has 14 residues. Germline V CDR1 and CDR2: LNHDA, SQIVND (reference sequence). Written as DNA, the CDR3 is TGTGCCAGCTCCGGACAGGGCGACAATCAGCCCCAGCATTTT. It yields the protein CASSGQGDNQPQHF.

The table lists this clone with many counts. The chain carries TRBV6-1 and TRBJ2-7; 9 bases line up with TRBD1. Trimming took 6 bases from V and 5 from J; bases not matched to a gene: 8. The CDR3 is 14 amino acids. In germline, CDR1 is MNHNS, CDR2 SASEGT. The CDR3 sequence: CASSTLQGAHEQYF. DNA of the CDR3: TGTGCCAGCAGCACTTTACAGGGGGCCCACGAGCAGTACTTC.